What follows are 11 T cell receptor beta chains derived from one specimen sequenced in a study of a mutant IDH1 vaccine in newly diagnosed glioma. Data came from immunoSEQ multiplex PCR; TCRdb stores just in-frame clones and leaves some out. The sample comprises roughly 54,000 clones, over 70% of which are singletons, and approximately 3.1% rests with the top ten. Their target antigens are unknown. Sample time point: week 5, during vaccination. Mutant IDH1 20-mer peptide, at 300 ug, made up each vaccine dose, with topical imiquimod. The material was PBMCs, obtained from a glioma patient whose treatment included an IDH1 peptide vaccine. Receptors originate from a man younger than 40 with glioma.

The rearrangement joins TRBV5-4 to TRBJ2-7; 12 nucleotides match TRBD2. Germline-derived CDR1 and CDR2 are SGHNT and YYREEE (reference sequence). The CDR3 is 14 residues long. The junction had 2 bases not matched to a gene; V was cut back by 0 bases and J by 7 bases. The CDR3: CASSLGTSGVEQYF. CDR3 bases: TGTGCCAGCAGCTTGGGGACTAGCGGGGTGGAGCAGTACTTC.

The CDR3 sequence is CASSLAGPGQGQETQYF. The DNA of the CDR3 is TGTGCCAGCAGCTTAGCGGGGCCCGGACAGGGACAAGAGACCCAGTACTTC. The gene calls are TRBV7-6 and TRBJ2-5, with 8 bases aligning to TRBD1. V was pared by 0 bases and J by 2 bases, with 8 bases of the junction left unmatched. The CDR3 sequence is 17 residues long. Germline lookup yields CDR1 SGHVS and CDR2 FNYEAQ.

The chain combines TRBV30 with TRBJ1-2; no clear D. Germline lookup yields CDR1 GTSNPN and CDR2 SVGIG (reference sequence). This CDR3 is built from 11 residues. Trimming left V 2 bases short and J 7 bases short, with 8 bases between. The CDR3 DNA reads TGTGCCTGGAGTCCAATCTCTGGCTACACCTTC. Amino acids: CAWSPISGYTF.

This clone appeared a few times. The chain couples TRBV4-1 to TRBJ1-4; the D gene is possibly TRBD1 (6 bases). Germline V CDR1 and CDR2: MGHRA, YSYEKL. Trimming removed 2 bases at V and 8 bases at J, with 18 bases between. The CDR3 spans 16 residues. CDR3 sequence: CASSQPGHQGREKLFF. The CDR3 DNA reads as TGCGCCAGCAGCCAACCAGGTCACCAGGGGCGCGAAAAACTGTTTTTT.

CDR3 region: CASSFRSLNSGNTIYF. The CDR3 DNA reads TGCGCCAGCAGCTTTCGGTCTTTGAACTCTGGAAACACCATATATTTT. V gene TRBV5-1 combines with J gene TRBJ1-3; D gene uncertain. V gave up 2 bases and J gave up 0 bases, with 12 bases separating them. Germline values: CDR1 SGHRS, CDR2 YFSETQ. The CDR3 is made up of 16 amino acids.

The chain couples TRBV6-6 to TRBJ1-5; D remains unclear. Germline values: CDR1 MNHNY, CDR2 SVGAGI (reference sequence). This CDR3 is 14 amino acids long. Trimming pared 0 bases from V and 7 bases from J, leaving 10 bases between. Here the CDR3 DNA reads TGTGCCAGCAGTTACTCGTATGGAAACCAGCCCCAGCATTTT. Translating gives CASSYSYGNQPQHF.

CDR3 protein: CASSPASGGGQETQYF. The DNA of the CDR3 is TGCGCCAGCAGCCCTGCTAGCGGGGGGGGTCAAGAGACCCAGTACTTC. The V gene is TRBV5-1, the J gene TRBJ2-5; TRBD2 matches at 12 bases. With 4 bases clipped from V and 2 bases from J, the junction kept 6 bases outside the gene matches. Germline V lookup: CDR1 SGHRS, CDR2 YFSETQ. CDR3 size: 16 residues.

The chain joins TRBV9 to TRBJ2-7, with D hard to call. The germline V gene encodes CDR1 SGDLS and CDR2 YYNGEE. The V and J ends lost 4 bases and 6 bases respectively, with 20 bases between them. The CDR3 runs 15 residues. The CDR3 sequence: CASSPYSTRSLEQYF. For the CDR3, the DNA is TGTGCCAGCAGCCCTTATTCGACAAGGAGCCTCGAGCAGTACTTC.

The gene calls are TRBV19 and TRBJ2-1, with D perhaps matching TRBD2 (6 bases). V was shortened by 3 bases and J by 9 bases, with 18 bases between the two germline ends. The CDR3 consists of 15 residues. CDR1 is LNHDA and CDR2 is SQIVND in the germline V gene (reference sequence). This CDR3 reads CASSIYGFGGTEQFF. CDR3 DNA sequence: TGTGCCAGTAGTATTTATGGGTTCGGGGGTACTGAGCAGTTCTTC.

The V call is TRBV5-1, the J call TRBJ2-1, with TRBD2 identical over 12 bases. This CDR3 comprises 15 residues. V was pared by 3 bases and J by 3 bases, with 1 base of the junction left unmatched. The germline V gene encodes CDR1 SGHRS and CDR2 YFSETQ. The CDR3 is CASSWTSGVYNEQFF. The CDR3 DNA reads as TGCGCCAGCAGCTGGACTAGCGGGGTCTACAATGAGCAGTTCTTC.

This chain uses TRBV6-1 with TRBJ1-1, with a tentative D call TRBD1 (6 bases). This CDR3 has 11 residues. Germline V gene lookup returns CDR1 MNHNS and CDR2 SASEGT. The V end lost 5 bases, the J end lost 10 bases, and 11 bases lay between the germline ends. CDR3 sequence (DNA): TGTGCCAGCAGTTACAAGGGGGTAGCTTTCTTT. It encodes CASSYKGVAFF.